Given below is one TCR beta chain in context. The data stem from a study of naive and memory T cell subsets. The CDR3 extends over 16 amino acids. Germline CDR1 GTSNPN, CDR2 SVGIG (reference sequence). V gave up 4 bases and J gave up 6 bases, with 21 bases separating them. The beta constant-region primer was an equimolar mix of two oligonucleotides covering TRBC1 and TRBC2. The ligated cDNA underwent four PCR rounds using SP2 and nested alpha and beta constant-region primers. Each CDR3 protein is one row after TCRdb ran MiXCR on the UMI-ligation and nested PCR reads. The data contain tens of thousands of distinct CDR3 sequences, around 13% of them singletons.

The TCR originated in a human donor in good health. The genes are TRBV30 and TRBJ1-4; D might be TRBD1 (6 bases). Sequencing was carried out using central memory CD4+ T cells from blood. The CDR3 DNA reads as TGTGCCTGGACTTCGGAGGGGGACCGAGGGTATGAAAAACTGTTTTTT. Amino acids: CAWTSEGDRGYEKLFF.